Below, 29 T cell receptor beta chains from the same sample are listed, as sequenced in a study of spatial heterogeneity in lung cancer. Findings of the study overall: Tumors with more nonsynonymous mutations had more expanded intratumoral alpha and beta TCRs.

Via MiXCR, TCRdb re-called the 5' RACE reads, giving one row per CDR3 protein. Here the sample spans 4,500 to 7,000 distinct CDR3 sequences, 4.5% to 5.5% being singletons. Their antigen targets remain unknown. The time point: sample taken at primary tumor resection. The specimen was lung tumor tissue, collected at surgery. All receptors come from a male donor with early-stage non-small cell lung cancer.

This clonotype has a count of ten or more. This beta chain appears as a stray read in a library generated for alpha chains; its size is not informative. The chain has TRBV19 and TRBJ2-5; 7 nucleotides match TRBD2. Germline CDR1 LNHDA, CDR2 SQIVND (reference sequence). The CDR3 covers 16 residues. Trimming removed 0 bases from V and 4 bases from J; junction bases left unmatched: 8. The CDR3 here is CASSIDPSGGRETQYF. CDR3 nucleotide sequence: TGTGCCAGTAGTATAGATCCCTCCGGGGGGAGAGAGACCCAGTACTTC.

With regard to this clonotype: This beta chain came through as a stray read in a library set up for alpha chains, and its size says little. V gene TRBV15 combines with J gene TRBJ1-2; no clear D gene. Per the germline V gene, CDR1 is LNHNV and CDR2 is YYDKDF (reference sequence). The ends were cut back, 0 bases at V and 7 bases at J, with 12 bases in the middle. CDR3 size: 14 residues. CDR3 sequence reads: CATSRDLTDLGYTF. The CDR3 DNA reads as TGTGCCACCAGCAGAGATCTCACAGACCTTGGCTACACCTTC. Together with reference TRBV15 and TRBJ1-2, the CDR3 gives the full variable domain: DAMVIQNPRYQVTQFGKPVTLSCSQTLNHNVMYWYQQKSSQAPKLLFHYYDKDFNNEADTPDNFQSRRPNTSFCFLDIRSPGLGDTAMYLCATSRDLTDLGYTFGSGTRLTVV.

This clonotype has ten or more counts. This beta chain is an unintended read in a library built for alpha chains; its size means little. The chain combines TRBV20-1 with TRBJ1-6, with TRBD1 as a possible D gene (6 bases). Per the germline V gene, CDR1 is DFQATT and CDR2 is SNEGSKA (reference sequence). The CDR3 totals 13 residues. The germline V and J ends were trimmed by 3 bases and 9 bases, with 12 bases remaining between them. CDR3 region: CSASHREGSPLHF. CDR3 bases: TGCAGTGCTAGCCACAGGGAGGGTTCACCCCTCCACTTT.

By share, this clonotype counts as medium-sized. Since it is a stray read in a library aimed at alpha chains, this beta chain has a size that is not meaningful. The rearrangement links TRBV7-9 to TRBJ2-7, with D tentatively TRBD2 (6 bases). CDR3 length: 14 residues. V gave up 5 bases and J gave up 4 bases, with 15 bases separating them. Germline CDR1 SEHNR, CDR2 FQNEAQ (reference sequence). CDR3 DNA: TGTGCCAGCAGCCTGGGGACTGTTAATTACGAGCAGTACTTC. Translated: CASSLGTVNYEQYF. The full variable domain, rest sourced from reference TRBV7-9 and TRBJ2-7, is DTGVSQNPRHKITKRGQNVTFRCDPISEHNRLYWYRQTLGQGPEFLTYFQNEAQLEKSRLLSDRFSAERPKGSFSTLEIQRTEQGDSAMYLCASSLGTVNYEQYFGPGTRLTVT.

The count of this clonotype is one. This beta chain is a stray sequence in a library constructed for alpha chains; its clone size is not meaningful. The rearrangement links TRBV12-3 or TRBV12-4 to TRBJ2-2; D is possibly TRBD1 or TRBD2 (6 bases each). CDR3 length: 16 residues. Trimming took 6 bases from V and 2 from J, leaving 16 bases between them. This CDR3 is CASSPLKGGNTGELFF. The CDR3 bases are TGTGCCAGCAGCCCGTTGAAGGGGGGTAACACCGGGGAGCTGTTTTTT.

In the case of this clonotype: This beta chain lies outside the target of a library built for alpha chains; its clone size means little. The J gene is TRBJ1-2, the V gene TRBV3-1, with TRBD1 matching over 7 bases. J was trimmed by 7 bases and V by 6 bases; bases with no gene match: 11. This CDR3 has 14 amino acids. The germline CDR1 and CDR2 sequences are LGHDT and YNNKEL (reference sequence). The CDR3 DNA is TGTGCCAGCAGTGAGAGAGGGGGCGTAAGTGGCTACACCTTC. Its protein is CASSERGGVSGYTF.

This clonotype is categorized as medium-sized (0.01 to 0.1%). This beta chain is a stray read from a library made for alpha chains; its abundance is not meaningful. The CDR3 region is CASSLRRLTEAFF. CDR3 DNA sequence: TGTGCCAGCAGTTTGAGGCGGCTAACTGAAGCTTTCTTT. This rearrangement joins TRBV12-3 or TRBV12-4 to TRBJ1-1, with D uncertain. The CDR3 runs 13 residues. Trimming pared 3 bases from V and 5 bases from J, leaving 10 bases between.

This clonotype has ten or more counts. A library prepared for alpha chains yielded this beta chain as an off-target read; its size is of little meaning. The chain employs TRBV24-1 and TRBJ2-3, with TRBD2 identical over 8 bases. This CDR3 comprises 16 residues. V shed 0 bases, J shed 1 base, and the junction held 2 bases outside the gene matches. The germline V gene encodes CDR1 KGHDR and CDR2 SFDVKD. CDR3 nucleotides: TGTGCCACCAGTGATTTGCCGGGGGGGGGCACAGATACGCAGTATTTT. Translation: CATSDLPGGGTDTQYF.

This clonotype appeared many times. This beta chain lies outside the target of a library built for alpha chains; its clone size means little. The chain joins TRBV6-5 to TRBJ1-1; a possible D gene is TRBD1 (5 bases). Trimming took 2 bases from V and 11 from J, leaving 15 bases between them. Germline lookup yields CDR1 MNHEY and CDR2 SVGAGI. There are 13 residues in the CDR3. DNA of the CDR3: TGTGCCAGCAGTTACGGCGGCACAGGCGGGGCTTTCTTT. Residues: CASSYGGTGGAFF.

This clonotype turned up a few times. Because the library targeted alpha chains, this beta chain is an off-target read whose size means little. V and J are TRBV7-6 and TRBJ2-3; possible D gene TRBD2, 6 bases. V was trimmed by 2 bases and J by 4 bases, leaving 19 bases between them. The CDR3 spans 17 residues. CDR1 and CDR2 (germline): SGHVS, FNYEAQ. Written as DNA, the CDR3 is TGTGCCAGCAGCTTACAGGCGCCCCTTCGGAGGGCAGATACGCAGTATTTT. This codes for CASSLQAPLRRADTQYF.

Many counts were recorded for this clonotype. Because the library targeted alpha chains, this beta chain is an off-target read whose size means little. This chain joins TRBV28 and TRBJ1-2; D not resolved. Germline CDR1 MDHEN, CDR2 SYDVKM. The CDR3 runs 11 residues. V was cut by 1 base and J by 8 bases, with 5 bases left in between. This chain's CDR3 is CASSLSRGYTF. The CDR3, as DNA: TGTGCCAGCAGTTTATCGAGAGGCTACACCTTC.

This clonotype is labeled as medium-sized. This beta chain is a stray sequence in a library constructed for alpha chains; its clone size is not meaningful. The genes are TRBV19 and TRBJ1-2, with D unclear. Trimming cost V 7 bases and J 1 base, with 7 bases left between them. Germline CDR1 is LNHDA and CDR2 is SQIVND (reference sequence). The CDR3 has 12 amino acids. This CDR3 reads CASMLGNYGYTF. The CDR3 DNA reads as TGTGCCAGTATGTTGGGTAACTATGGCTACACCTTC.

This clonotype was seen ten or more times. A library prepared for alpha chains yielded this beta chain as an off-target read; its size is of little meaning. This rearrangement joins TRBV12-3 or TRBV12-4 to TRBJ2-3; 7 bases line up with TRBD2. The CDR3 length is 16 residues. V shed 1 base, J shed 0 bases, and the junction held 4 bases outside the gene matches. CDR3 sequence: CASSLEGTTSTDTQYF. CDR3 nucleotides: TGTGCCAGCAGTTTAGAGGGGACTACCAGCACAGATACGCAGTATTTT.

By share, this clonotype counts as medium-sized (0.01 to 0.1%). This beta chain lies outside the target of a library built for alpha chains; its clone size means little. V and J are TRBV6-5 and TRBJ2-1; 9 bases agree with TRBD2. V shed 7 bases and J 0 bases; nucleotides not matched to a gene: 4. Germline CDR1 is MNHEY and CDR2 is SVGAGI. The CDR3 covers 15 residues. CDR3 sequence reads: CASTLAGSSYNEQFF. CDR3 coding DNA: TGTGCCAGCACTCTAGCGGGGAGCTCCTACAATGAGCAGTTCTTC.

Relative to its sample, this clonotype is medium-sized (0.01 to 0.1%). With the library built for alpha chains, this beta chain is off target and its frequency is not meaningful. The DNA of the CDR3 is TGTGCCAGCAGTTTTGACAGGGTGATTTCCGGGGAGCTGTTTTTT. It yields the protein CASSFDRVISGELFF. The chain joins TRBV28 to TRBJ2-2, with 7 bases aligning to TRBD1. Trimming at V came to 3 bases and at J to 6 bases, leaving 7 bases not matched to a gene. The CDR3 spans 15 residues. Per the germline V gene, CDR1 is MDHEN and CDR2 is SYDVKM.

Relative to its sample, this clonotype is large. This beta chain is a stray read from a library made for alpha chains; its abundance is not meaningful. V is TRBV29-1 and J is TRBJ2-1, with no clear D. Deletions cut 5 bases from V and 4 bases from J, with 6 bases between. CDR3 size: 11 residues. Germline V gives CDR1 SQVTM, CDR2 ANQGSEA. CDR3 region: CSVPSYNEQFF. In nucleotides, the CDR3 is TGCAGCGTTCCCTCTTACAATGAGCAGTTCTTC.

This clonotype was recorded at least ten times. This beta chain is a stray sequence in a library constructed for alpha chains; its clone size is not meaningful. V and J are TRBV5-1 and TRBJ2-1, with 8 bases matching TRBD1. Unmatched junction bases numbered 5, after V lost 6 bases and J lost 0 bases. The CDR3 is made up of 15 amino acids. Germline loops: CDR1 SGHRS, CDR2 YFSETQ. The CDR3 spells CASIPGQGSYNEQFF. CDR3 sequence (DNA): TGCGCCAGCATCCCTGGACAGGGCTCCTACAATGAGCAGTTCTTC.

This clonotype was recorded many times. This beta chain slipped into a library made for alpha chains as a stray read, so its size is not meaningful. The chain combines TRBV11-2 with TRBJ1-1; D is uncertain. CDR3 length equals 13 residues. Between the trimmed V and J ends, which lost 4 bases and 11 bases, there was a span of 17 bases. The germline gives CDR1 SGHAT, CDR2 FQNNGV. This CDR3 reads CASSSSNVEGAFF. The CDR3 bases are TGTGCCAGCAGCTCCAGCAACGTGGAAGGGGCTTTCTTT.

By sample share, this clonotype is medium-sized. This beta chain is off target for a library built for alpha chains, so its abundance means little. The chain couples TRBV20-1 to TRBJ2-3; 12 positions match TRBD2. Germline loops: CDR1 DFQATT, CDR2 SNEGSKA (reference sequence). The CDR3 spans 15 residues. V was pared by 5 bases and J by 0 bases, with 3 bases of the junction left unmatched. The CDR3 region is CSAGLAGPSTDTQYF. The CDR3 DNA follows: TGCAGTGCTGGACTAGCGGGACCTAGCACAGATACGCAGTATTTT.

This clonotype has a count of ten or more. For a library built for alpha chains, this beta chain is a stray read; little rests on its size. The rearrangement uses TRBV25-1 and TRBJ1-2; D unresolved. V was pared by 0 bases and J by 4 bases, with 12 bases between. Per germline, CDR1 MGHDK and CDR2 SYGVNS. This CDR3 has 15 amino acids. In DNA form, the CDR3 reads TGTGCCAGCAGTGAATATAGGGAGGGAGGCTATGGCTACACCTTC. Amino acid sequence: CASSEYREGGYGYTF.

This clonotype was recorded at least ten times. This beta chain lies outside the target of a library built for alpha chains; its clone size means little. V usage is TRBV4-3 and J usage is TRBJ2-1; no definite D call. Germline lookup yields CDR1 LGHNA and CDR2 YSLEER. The CDR3 runs to 11 residues. The ends were cut back, 4 bases at V and 7 bases at J, with 5 bases in the middle. CDR3 DNA: TGCGCCAGCAGCCGACAAAATGAGCAGTTCTTC. This gives the protein CASSRQNEQFF.

This clonotype was seen ten or more times. It is unclear where the CDR3 begins or ends on the DNA, so no DNA is shown, and the CDR3 is as TCRdb lists it. Because the library targeted alpha chains, this beta chain is an off-target read whose size means little. The rearrangement joins TRBV7-8 to TRBJ1-1. The CDR3 has 24 amino acids, counting both end residues. Per the germline V gene, CDR1 is SGHVS and CDR2 is FQNEAQ. The CDR3 here is CASMLHLNVYLCASMLHLNTEAFF.

Comments on this clonotype: A library prepared for alpha chains yielded this beta chain as an off-target read; its size is of little meaning. The chain couples TRBV28 to TRBJ2-7; D tentatively fits TRBD1 or TRBD2 (5 bases each). Trimming pared 6 bases from V and 7 bases from J, leaving 19 bases between. The CDR3 totals 14 residues. Germline CDR1 MDHEN, CDR2 SYDVKM. The CDR3 sequence: CASSPGTGSLEQYF. CDR3 nucleotides: TGTGCCAGCAGCCCTGGGACGGGGTCCCTGGAGCAGTACTTC.

In its sample, this clonotype was seen many times. Found in a library prepared for alpha chains, this beta chain is an off-target read, and its abundance has little meaning. The chain employs TRBV20-1 and TRBJ1-5; D perhaps matches TRBD1 (6 bases). Germline V gene lookup returns CDR1 DFQATT and CDR2 SNEGSKA (reference sequence). V gave up 6 bases and J gave up 1 base, with 10 bases separating them. The CDR3 length is 13 residues. CDR3 protein: CSAHGQSNQPQHF. CDR3 nucleotides: TGCAGTGCCCACGGACAGAGCAATCAGCCCCAGCATTTT.

The sample holds many counts of this clonotype. Because the library targeted alpha chains, this beta chain is an off-target read whose size means little. The gene calls are TRBV7-2 and TRBJ1-5, with a possible D match to TRBD1 (6 bases). CDR1 is SGHTA, CDR2 FQGNSA, per germline. The CDR3 sequence is 15 residues long. V was shortened by 5 bases and J by 4 bases, with 15 bases between the two germline ends. CDR3 sequence reads: CASSVQGSANQPQHF. As DNA, the CDR3 is TGTGCCAGCAGCGTACAGGGTAGTGCGAATCAGCCCCAGCATTTT. The full variable domain, its missing parts supplied by reference TRBV7-2 and TRBJ1-5, is GAGVSQSPSNKVTEKGKDVELRCDPISGHTALYWYRQSLGQGLEFLIYFQGNSAPDKSGLPSDRFSAERTGGSVSTLTIQRTQQEDSAVYLCASSVQGSANQPQHFGDGTRLSIL.

There are many counts of this clonotype. In a library made to pick up alpha chains, this beta chain is a stray read with a size that means little. V and J are TRBV15 and TRBJ2-5, with TRBD2 as a possible D gene (6 bases). There are 13 residues in the CDR3. V lost 6 bases, J lost 4 bases, and 12 bases lay in between. The germline CDR1 and CDR2 sequences are LNHNV and YYDKDF (reference sequence). The CDR3 reads CATSDVGGETQYF. The CDR3 DNA sequence: TGTGCCACCAGTGATGTCGGGGGAGAGACCCAGTACTTC. The variable domain in full, with the rest retrieved from reference TRBV15 and TRBJ2-5, is DAMVIQNPRYQVTQFGKPVTLSCSQTLNHNVMYWYQQKSSQAPKLLFHYYDKDFNNEADTPDNFQSRRPNTSFCFLDIRSPGLGDTAMYLCATSDVGGETQYFGPGTRLLVL.

Turning to this clonotype: For a library built for alpha chains, this beta chain is a stray read; little rests on its size. The chain links TRBV28 to TRBJ1-2; TRBD1 matches 12 bases. The CDR3 runs 16 residues. Germline-derived CDR1 and CDR2 are MDHEN and SYDVKM. With 3 bases clipped from V and 2 bases from J, the junction kept 4 bases outside the gene matches. This CDR3 reads CASSLPGQGANYGYTF. CDR3 DNA sequence: TGTGCCAGCAGTTTGCCGGGACAGGGGGCAAACTATGGCTACACCTTC.

Of note for this clonotype: With the library built for alpha chains, this beta chain is off target and its frequency is not meaningful. CDR3 protein: CASSLRERHEQFF. In DNA, the CDR3 is TGTGCCAGCAGTTTACGAGAGAGACATGAGCAGTTCTTC. This chain joins TRBV27 and TRBJ2-1; D not certain. CDR1 and CDR2 from the germline V gene are MNHEY and SMNVEV (reference sequence). The ends were cut back, 2 bases at V and 8 bases at J, with 10 bases in the middle. The CDR3 covers 13 residues.

This clonotype occurred many times. Found in a library prepared for alpha chains, this beta chain is an off-target read, and its abundance has little meaning. The chain joins TRBV5-1 to TRBJ2-1; TRBD2 matches 8 bases. There are 15 residues in the CDR3. V lost 8 bases, J lost 0 bases, and 7 bases stayed unmatched. Germline V CDR1 and CDR2: SGHRS, YFSETQ. The CDR3 region has the DNA TGCGCCAGTTGCTTGACTAGCGCCTCCTACAATGAGCAGTTCTTC. Translation: CASCLTSASYNEQFF.